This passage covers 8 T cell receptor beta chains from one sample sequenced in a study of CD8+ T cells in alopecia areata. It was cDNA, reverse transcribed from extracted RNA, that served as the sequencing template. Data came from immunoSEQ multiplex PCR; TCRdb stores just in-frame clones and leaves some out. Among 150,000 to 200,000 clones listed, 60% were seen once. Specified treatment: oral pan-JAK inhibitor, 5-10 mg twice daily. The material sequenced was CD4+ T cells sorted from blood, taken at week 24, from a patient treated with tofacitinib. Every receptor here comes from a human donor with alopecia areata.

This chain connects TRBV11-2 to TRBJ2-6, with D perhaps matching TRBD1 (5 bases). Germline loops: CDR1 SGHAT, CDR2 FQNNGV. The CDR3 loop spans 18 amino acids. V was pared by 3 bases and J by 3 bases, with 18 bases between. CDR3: CASSLGQGLYGGANVLTF. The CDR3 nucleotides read TGTGCCAGCAGCTTGGGTCAGGGCTTGTATGGTGGGGCCAACGTCCTGACTTTC.

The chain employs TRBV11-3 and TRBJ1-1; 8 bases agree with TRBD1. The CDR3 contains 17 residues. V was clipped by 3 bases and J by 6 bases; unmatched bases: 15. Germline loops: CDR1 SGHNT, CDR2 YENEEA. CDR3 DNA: TGTGCCAGCAGCTTTACCCCCAGTGGGCAGGGGGCCGCTGAAGCTTTCTTT. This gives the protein CASSFTPSGQGAAEAFF.

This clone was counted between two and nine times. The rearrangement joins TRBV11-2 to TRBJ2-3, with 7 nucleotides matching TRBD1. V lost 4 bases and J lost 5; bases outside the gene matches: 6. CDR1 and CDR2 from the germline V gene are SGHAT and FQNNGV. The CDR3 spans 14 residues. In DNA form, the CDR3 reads TGTGCCAGCAGCTCAGGGGGATTTGTAGATACGCAGTATTTT. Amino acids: CASSSGGFVDTQYF.

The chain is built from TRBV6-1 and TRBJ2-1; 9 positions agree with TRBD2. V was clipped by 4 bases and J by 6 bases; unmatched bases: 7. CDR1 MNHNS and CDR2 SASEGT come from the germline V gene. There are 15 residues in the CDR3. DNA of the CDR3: TGTGCCAGCAGTGTAACGGGACTAGCAAGCAATGAGCAGTTCTTC. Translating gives CASSVTGLASNEQFF.

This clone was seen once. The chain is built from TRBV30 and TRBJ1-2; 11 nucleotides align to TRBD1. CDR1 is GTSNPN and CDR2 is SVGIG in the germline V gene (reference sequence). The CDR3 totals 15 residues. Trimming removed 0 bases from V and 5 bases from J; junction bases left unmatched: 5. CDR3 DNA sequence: TGTGCCTGGAGTGTAATAGGGACAGGGGGGTATGGCTACACCTTC. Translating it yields CAWSVIGTGGYGYTF.

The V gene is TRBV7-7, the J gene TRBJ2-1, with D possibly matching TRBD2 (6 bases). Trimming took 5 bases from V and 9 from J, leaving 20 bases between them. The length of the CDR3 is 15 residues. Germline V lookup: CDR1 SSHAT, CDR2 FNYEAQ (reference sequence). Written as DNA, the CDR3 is TGTGCCAGCAGCCCCCTATCCTCAGGACTAAGTGAGCAGTTCTTC. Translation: CASSPLSSGLSEQFF.

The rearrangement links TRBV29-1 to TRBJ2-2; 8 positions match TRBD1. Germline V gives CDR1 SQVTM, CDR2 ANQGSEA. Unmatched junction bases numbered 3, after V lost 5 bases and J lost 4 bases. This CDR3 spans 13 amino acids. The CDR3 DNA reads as TGCAGCGTTTCGACAGGGGCCACCGGGGAGCTGTTTTTT. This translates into CSVSTGATGELFF.

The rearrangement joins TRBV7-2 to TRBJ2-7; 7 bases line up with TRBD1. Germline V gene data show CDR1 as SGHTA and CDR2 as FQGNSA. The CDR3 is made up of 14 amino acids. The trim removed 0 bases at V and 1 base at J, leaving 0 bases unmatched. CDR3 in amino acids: CASSLADRSYEQYF. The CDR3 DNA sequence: TGTGCCAGCAGCTTAGCGGACAGGTCCTACGAGCAGTACTTC.